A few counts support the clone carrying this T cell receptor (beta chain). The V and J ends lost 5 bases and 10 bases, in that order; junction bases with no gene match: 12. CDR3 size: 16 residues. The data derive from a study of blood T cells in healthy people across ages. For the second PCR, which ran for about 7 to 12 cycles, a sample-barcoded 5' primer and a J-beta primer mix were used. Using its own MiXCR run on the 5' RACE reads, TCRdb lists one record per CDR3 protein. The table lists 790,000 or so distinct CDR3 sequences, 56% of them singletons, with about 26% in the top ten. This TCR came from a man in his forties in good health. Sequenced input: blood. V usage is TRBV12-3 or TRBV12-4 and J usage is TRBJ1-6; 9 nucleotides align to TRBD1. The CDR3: CASSNPRDRVDSPLHF. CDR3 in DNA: TGTGCCAGCAGTAACCCCCGGGACAGGGTTGACTCACCCCTCCACTTT.